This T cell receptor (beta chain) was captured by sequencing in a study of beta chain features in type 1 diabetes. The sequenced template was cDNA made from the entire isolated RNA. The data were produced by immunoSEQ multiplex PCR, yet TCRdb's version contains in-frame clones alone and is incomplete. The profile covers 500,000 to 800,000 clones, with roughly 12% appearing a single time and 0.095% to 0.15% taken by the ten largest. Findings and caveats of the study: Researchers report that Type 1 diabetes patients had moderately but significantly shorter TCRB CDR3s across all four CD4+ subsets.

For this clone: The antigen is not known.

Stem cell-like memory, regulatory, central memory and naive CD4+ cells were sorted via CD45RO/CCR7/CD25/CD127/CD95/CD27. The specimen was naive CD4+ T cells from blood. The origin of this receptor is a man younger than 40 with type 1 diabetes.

CDR3 amino acids: CAWNPPGYGYTF. The CDR3 nucleotides read TGTGCCTGGAATCCCCCGGGATATGGCTACACCTTC. J is TRBJ1-2 and V is TRBV30, with no clear D. Germline V lookup: CDR1 GTSNPN, CDR2 SVGIG (reference sequence). Trimming removed 4 bases from V and 5 bases from J, with 11 bases in between. This CDR3 has 12 residues.